Below, one T cell receptor (beta chain) is given with its context. In the study's own analysis: Reference gene primer amplification in the assay estimated nucleated cell counts. Assay used: immunoSEQ multiplex PCR; TCRdb lists only in-frame clones, some missing. V and J calls and clone size are those listed in that table; D and trimming were worked out from the DNA. Counted here are around 290,000 clones, 85% to 90% occurring once; the ten biggest clones make up about 5%. The data were taken from a study of blood T cell repertoires in COVID-19. Study summary: The analysed material was cDNA or gDNA that came from T cells, B-cell-depleted T cells, or PBMCs.

The germline V gene has CDR1 SGHRS and CDR2 YFSETQ. V lost 0 bases and J 7 bases, leaving 11 bases between the germline ends. There are 14 residues in the CDR3. Source material: peripheral blood. The TCR originated in a man aged 40-49 years with acute or convalescent COVID-19. The chain joins TRBV5-1 to TRBJ2-1; the D is unclear. The CDR3 nucleotides are TGCGCCAGCAGCTTGGTGGCCCCTAGGAATGAGCAGTTCTTC. Translated: CASSLVAPRNEQFF.